This T cell receptor (beta chain) stems from a study of siplizumab effects on memory and regulatory T cells. General study points: Controls showed an average of roughly 25% Treg-derived mappable alloreactive CD4+ clones, while siplizumab showed 60% to 80%.

About this clone: Its target is unknown.

Germline V CDR1 and CDR2: SNHLY, FYNNEI. The ends were cut back, 5 bases at V and 11 bases at J, with 12 bases in the middle. The CDR3 has 11 amino acids. Some clones are missing from TCRdb's copy, which holds only in-frame ones; the method was immunoSEQ multiplex PCR. The sample records 70,000 to 95,000 clones, roughly 97% being singletons. Sequences were obtained from naive CD4+ T cells sorted from blood. This sequence was found in a human donor in good health. The chain combines TRBV2 with TRBJ2-5; D might be TRBD1 (6 bases). The CDR3 protein is CASSPRGGQYF. For the CDR3, the DNA is TGTGCCAGCAGTCCAAGAGGGGGTCAGTACTTC.